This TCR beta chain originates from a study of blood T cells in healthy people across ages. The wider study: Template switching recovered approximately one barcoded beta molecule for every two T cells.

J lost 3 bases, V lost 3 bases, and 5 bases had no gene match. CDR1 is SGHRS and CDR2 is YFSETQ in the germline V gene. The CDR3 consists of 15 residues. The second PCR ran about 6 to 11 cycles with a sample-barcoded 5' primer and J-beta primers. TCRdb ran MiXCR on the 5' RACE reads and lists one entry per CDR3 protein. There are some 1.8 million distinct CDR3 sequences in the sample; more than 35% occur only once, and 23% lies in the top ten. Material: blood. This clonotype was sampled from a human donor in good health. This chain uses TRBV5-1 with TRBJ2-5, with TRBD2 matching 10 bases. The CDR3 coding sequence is TGCGCCAGCAGCTGGACCGGGACTAGCGAAGAGACCCAGTACTTC. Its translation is CASSWTGTSEETQYF. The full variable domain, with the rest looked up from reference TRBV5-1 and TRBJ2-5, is KAGVTQTPRYLIKTRGQQVTLSCSPISGHRSVSWYQQTPGQGLQFLFEYFSETQRNKGNFPGRFSGRQFSNSRSEMNVSTLELGDSALYLCASSWTGTSEETQYFGPGTRLLVL.